This entry concerns a single TCR beta chain. Using immunoSEQ multiplex PCR, the repertoire was profiled, and TCRdb retains in-frame clones only, with some absent. The sample carries 340,000 or so clones, over 85% recorded once. CDR1 is SGHNT, CDR2 YYREEE, per germline (reference sequence). V was clipped by 0 bases and J by 2 bases; unmatched bases: 4. The length of the CDR3 is 15 residues. This sample's time point: blood from clinic visit 5 months post-surgery; TSC patient then seizure free. At least one anti-epileptic drug was given before surgery. The data belong to a study of brain T cells in children with intractable seizures.

Sequenced material: peripheral blood, taken 4 to 5 months after surgery. This receptor was obtained from a boy under two years old with tuberous sclerosis and intractable seizures. J is TRBJ1-2 and V is TRBV5-4; 7 bases align to TRBD1. CDR3 nucleotide sequence: TGTGCCAGCAGCTTGGGGACAGGAGAAAACTATGGCTACACCTTC. Encoded protein: CASSLGTGENYGYTF. Using reference TRBV5-4 and TRBJ1-2 for the parts outside the CDR3, the full variable domain is ETGVTQSPTHLIKTRGQQVTLRCSSQSGHNTVSWYQQALGQGPQFIFQYYREEENGRGNFPPRFSGLQFPNYSSELNVNALELDDSALYLCASSLGTGENYGYTFGSGTRLTVV.